What follows are 15 T cell receptor beta chains derived from one specimen sequenced in a study of T cell responses to AZD1222 COVID-19 vaccine. Some clones are missing from TCRdb's copy, which holds only in-frame ones; the method was immunoSEQ multiplex PCR. The sample holds approximately 79,000 clones, about four fifths seen once. The material sequenced was peripheral blood, taken 28 days after the second AZD1222 dose. These receptors all stem from an adult who received the AZD1222 COVID-19 vaccine.

V is TRBV27 and J is TRBJ1-6; D call uncertain. The CDR3 totals 17 residues. Germline CDR1 MNHEY, CDR2 SMNVEV (reference sequence). Trimming removed 5 bases at V and 4 bases at J, with 18 bases between. CDR3 amino acids: CASSPTMDGRYNSPLHF. The DNA for the CDR3 is TGTGCCAGCAGTCCCACTATGGATGGGCGATATAATTCACCCCTCCACTTT.

This chain uses TRBV16 with TRBJ2-1; 9 positions agree with TRBD1. Losses at the gene ends were 2 bases for V and 9 bases for J; bases not matched to a gene: 8. CDR3 length equals 15 residues. Germline CDR1 and CDR2: KGHSY and FQNENV. CDR3 coding DNA: TGTGCCAGCAGCCAACCCGACAGGGGGGACGGTGAGCAGTTCTTC. Protein product: CASSQPDRGDGEQFF.

This clone is termed medium-sized. This rearrangement joins TRBV4-1 to TRBJ2-2, with 9 positions matching TRBD1. The CDR3 consists of 17 residues. Germline-derived CDR1 and CDR2 are MGHRA and YSYEKL. V dropped 0 bases and J dropped 6; count of bases not matched to a gene: 8. CDR3 in amino acids: CASSQELGQGRSGELFF. In nucleotides, the CDR3 is TGCGCCAGCAGCCAAGAGTTGGGACAGGGACGATCCGGGGAGCTGTTTTTT.

This chain connects TRBV5-4 to TRBJ1-6; D gene ambiguous. Germline-derived CDR1 and CDR2 are SGHNT and YYREEE (reference sequence). Trimming shortened V by 3 bases and J by 9 bases, and 19 bases separated the two germline ends. The CDR3 loop spans 16 amino acids. The CDR3 DNA is TGTGCCAGCAGCTCGGTTACCGGGTCTGTCAGTTCACCCCTCCACTTT. Its translation: CASSSVTGSVSSPLHF.

V is TRBV27 and J is TRBJ1-4, with no clear D. V was trimmed by 4 bases and J by 0 bases, leaving 9 bases between them. CDR1 MNHEY and CDR2 SMNVEV come from the germline V gene (reference sequence). This CDR3 spans 15 amino acids. This chain's CDR3 is CASSSYIATNEKLFF. The CDR3 region has the DNA TGTGCCAGCAGTTCATACATTGCAACTAATGAAAAACTGTTTTTT.

The CDR3, as DNA: TGCGCCAGCAGCTTGGGGGCCGGGTCCTACGAGCAGTACTTC. It translates to CASSLGAGSYEQYF. This chain uses TRBV5-1 with TRBJ2-7; D not resolved. V was pared by 0 bases and J by 1 base, with 8 bases between. This CDR3 region has 14 residues. From germline, CDR1 is SGHRS and CDR2 YFSETQ.

This clone appeared many times. The V and J genes are TRBV5-1 and TRBJ1-2; tentative D call: TRBD1 (5 bases). Germline values: CDR1 SGHRS, CDR2 YFSETQ. Trimming took 5 bases from V and 3 from J, leaving 14 bases between them. CDR3 size: 14 residues. As DNA, the CDR3 is TGCGCCAGCAGATTACCCGGAGGGGACTATGGCTACACCTTC. Encoded protein: CASRLPGGDYGYTF.

The V gene is TRBV7-2, the J gene TRBJ1-6; tentative D call: TRBD1 (6 bases). V was shortened by 6 bases and J by 5 bases, with 17 bases between the two germline ends. CDR3 length: 16 amino acids. Germline-derived CDR1 and CDR2 are SGHTA and FQGNSA. Here the CDR3 reads CASSSRDIRNNSPLHF. As DNA, the CDR3 is TGTGCCAGCAGTTCAAGGGACATCCGGAATAATTCACCCCTCCACTTT.

This CDR3 is CASSPPNNRGRGYTF. As DNA, the CDR3 is TGTGCCAGCAGTCCACCAAACAACAGGGGGCGAGGCTACACCTTC. The chain combines TRBV28 with TRBJ1-2; TRBD1 matches 9 bases. Germline CDR1 MDHEN, CDR2 SYDVKM. The CDR3 totals 15 residues. V shed 5 bases, J shed 8 bases, and the junction held 12 bases outside the gene matches.

The gene calls are TRBV6-2 or TRBV6-3 and TRBJ1-5; 9 nucleotides agree with TRBD1. Trimming at V came to 6 bases and at J to 5 bases, leaving 2 bases not matched to a gene. The length of the CDR3 is 13 residues. CDR1 MNHEY and CDR2 SVGEGT come from the germline V gene. DNA of the CDR3: TGTGCCAGCAGCGACAGGGGGGATCAGCCCCAGCATTTT. Protein product: CASSDRGDQPQHF.

V gene TRBV28 combines with J gene TRBJ1-6; D might be TRBD1 (5 bases). Trimming shortened V by 5 bases and J by 9 bases, and 20 bases separated the two germline ends. Germline CDR1 MDHEN, CDR2 SYDVKM. CDR3 length: 16 residues. CDR3 in amino acids: CASSIMQGRSRSPLHF. The CDR3 nucleotides read TGTGCCAGCAGTATAATGCAGGGCAGAAGTCGTTCACCCCTCCACTTT.

The CDR3 loop reads CATRSGQGGNQPQHF. The CDR3 coding sequence is TGTGCCACCAGATCTGGACAGGGAGGCAATCAGCCCCAGCATTTT. The chain employs TRBV24-1 and TRBJ1-5; TRBD1 agrees at 8 bases. Germline lookup yields CDR1 KGHDR and CDR2 SFDVKD. Trimming removed 7 bases from V and 2 bases from J; junction bases left unmatched: 6. The CDR3 has 15 residues.

This chain connects TRBV5-5 to TRBJ1-1; D is ambiguous. CDR1 and CDR2 (germline): SGHKS, YYEKEE (reference sequence). The CDR3 covers 13 residues. The germline V and J ends were trimmed by 0 bases and 7 bases, with 10 bases remaining between them. CDR3 sequence: CASSLAGALEAFF. CDR3 bases: TGTGCCAGCAGCTTGGCCGGAGCCCTTGAAGCTTTCTTT.

The chain joins TRBV28 to TRBJ1-5, with 9 positions matching TRBD1. The V gene's germline CDR1 is MDHEN and CDR2 SYDVKM. The CDR3 loop spans 13 amino acids. Germline trimming cut 11 bases from V and 2 bases from J; bases unmatched to any gene: 4. CDR3 loop: CAGRTGGNQPQHF. The CDR3 DNA reads TGTGCCGGGCGGACAGGGGGCAATCAGCCCCAGCATTTT. Using reference TRBV28 and TRBJ1-5 for the parts outside the CDR3, the full variable domain is DVKVTQSSRYLVKRTGEKVFLECVQDMDHENMFWYRQDPGLGLRLIYFSYDVKMKEKGDIPEGYSVSREKKERFSLILESASTNQTSMYLCAGRTGGNQPQHFGDGTRLSIL.

This chain connects TRBV3-1 (or the pseudogene TRBV3-2) to TRBJ1-2; 9 nucleotides align to TRBD1. The CDR3 extends over 12 amino acids. Germline V CDR1 and CDR2: LGHDT, YNNKEL (reference sequence). The J segment lost 7 bases and the V segment lost 3 bases, leaving 0 bases of the junction unmatched. The CDR3 loop is CASSQGQGGYTF. CDR3 DNA sequence: TGTGCCAGCAGCCAGGGACAGGGTGGCTACACCTTC.